Below are 25 T cell receptor beta chains sequenced from a single sample in a study of tumor-infiltrating lymphocytes in primary liver carcinoma. Making TCR beta cDNA involved approximately 510 ng total RNA and a constant-region primer. TCR beta libraries came from three nested multiplex PCR rounds using slightly modified ARM-PCR. The study ran its first two PCR rounds for roughly 9 cycles each, using TRBV1-TRBV30 forward primers and a C-beta reverse primer. TCRdb recomputed calls from the multiplex PCR reads with MiXCR, one row per CDR3 protein. The sample contains roughly 120,000 distinct CDR3 sequences, 64% of which appear only once. For each extraction, RNA and DNA were obtained together from about 19-30 mg of unsorted bulk tissue. The sample was liver tumor tissue from sampling region 3. This sample's subset: tumor region T3, left-lateral pole. These receptor sequences come from a woman aged 55-70 years with primary liver carcinoma and hepatitis B virus infection.

This clonotype was detected once. This chain links TRBV12-3 or TRBV12-4 with TRBJ1-2; a possible D gene is TRBD1 (6 bases). The V end lost 10 bases, the J end lost 6 bases, and 24 bases lay between the germline ends. The CDR3 is made up of 15 amino acids. In DNA form, the CDR3 reads TGTGCCAACAGCCCGAACAGGGATCCAACGCATGGCTACACCTTC. Residues: CANSPNRDPTHGYTF.

Remarks on this clonotype: Relative to the germline gene, one junction end is altered; a read error may explain this. The rearrangement links TRBV29-1 to TRBJ2-7, with D perhaps given as TRBD1 or TRBD2 (5 bases each). This CDR3 is 13 amino acids long. CDR1 is SQVTM, CDR2 ANQGSEA, per germline. The CDR3 here is CSVEIPGLREQYF. CDR3 DNA sequence: TGTAGCGTTGAAATCCCAGGGTTGAGGGAGCAGTACTTC.

Points on this clonotype: One end of the junction varies from germline; a read error may be responsible. V usage is TRBV10-1 and J usage is TRBJ2-5; D gene unclear. The CDR3 loop spans 14 amino acids. The V gene's germline CDR1 is WNHNN and CDR2 SYGVQD (reference sequence). CDR3 sequence (DNA): TGCGCCAGCAGTGACTCGCTTGGGAAAGAGACCCAGTGCTTT. Its translation: CASSDSLGKETQCF.

About this clonotype: At one end, the junction sequence differs from germline, possibly due to a read error. The genes are TRBV11-2 and TRBJ2-4, with no clear D. The germline V gene has CDR1 SGHAT and CDR2 FQNNGV. This CDR3 is 15 amino acids long. Here the CDR3 reads CASSLEGLAKNIKYF. CDR3 coding DNA: TGTGCCAGCAGCCTAGAAGGATTAGCCAAAAACATTAAGTACTTC. Full variable domain (remainder filled in from reference TRBV11-2 and TRBJ2-4): EAGVAQSPRYKIIEKRQSVAFWCNPISGHATLYWYQQILGQGPKLLIQFQNNGVVDDSQLPKDRFSAERLKGVDSTLKIQPAKLEDSAVYLCASSLEGLAKNIKYFGAGTRLSVL.

Note on this clonotype: One end of the junction is discordant with germline, which a read error may explain. This chain links TRBV4-1 with TRBJ2-1, with 8 bases that match TRBD2. The CDR3 sequence is 16 residues long. Looked up from germline, CDR1 is MGHRA and CDR2 is YSYEKL. CDR3 in amino acids: CVSRQEPGGKYNEQFF. CDR3 DNA: TGCGTCAGCCGCCAAGAGCCGGGAGGGAAGTACAATGAGCAGTTCTTC.

This clonotype was observed a single time. This rearrangement joins TRBV12-3 or TRBV12-4 to TRBJ1-1; D possibly corresponds to TRBD1 (6 bases). Deletions cut 5 bases from V and 7 bases from J, with 20 bases between. There are 15 residues in the CDR3. The DNA for the CDR3 is TGTGCCAGCAGTCTACAGGGACCCGCAGGCATTGAAGCTTTCTTT. Its protein is CASSLQGPAGIEAFF.

With regard to this clonotype: At one boundary the junction diverges from the germline segment, which might be a read error. The rearrangement links TRBV6-1 to TRBJ2-5, with TRBD2 matching over 7 bases. CDR3 length: 14 residues. CDR1 is MNHNS, CDR2 SASEGT, per germline. The CDR3 spells CTSGGFAGEGTQYF. CDR3 coding DNA: TGTACCAGCGGTGGGTTTGCGGGGGAGGGGACCCAGTACTTC.

Remarks on this clonotype: The junction does not match germline at one end; this may be a read error. V is TRBV5-4 and J is TRBJ1-5; 12 nucleotides align to TRBD1. This CDR3 comprises 15 residues. Per the germline V gene, CDR1 is SGHNT and CDR2 is YYREEE (reference sequence). The CDR3 is CASILGTGGNQLQHF. The CDR3 DNA sequence: TGTGCCAGCATCTTGGGGACAGGGGGCAACCAGCTCCAGCATTTT.

The sample holds many counts of this clonotype. CDR3 in DNA: TGTGCCAGCAGTTACTCAGCGAGCGTTGGGGCAGATACGCAGTATTTT. Its translation: CASSYSASVGADTQYF. This rearrangement joins TRBV6-2 or TRBV6-3 to TRBJ2-3, with D hard to call. The CDR3 sequence is 16 residues long. Trimming shortened V by 0 bases and J by 4 bases, and 14 bases separated the two germline ends. Per germline, CDR1 MNHEY and CDR2 SVGEGT.

This clonotype was detected many times. The rearrangement links TRBV5-1 to TRBJ1-3; D call uncertain. This CDR3 has 14 amino acids. The ends were cut back, 0 bases at V and 0 bases at J, with 4 bases in the middle. The germline gives CDR1 SGHRS, CDR2 YFSETQ. The DNA of the CDR3 is TGCGCCAGCAGCTTGGTTGGCTCTGGAAACACCATATATTTT. It translates to CASSLVGSGNTIYF. The whole variable domain, remainder taken from reference TRBV5-1 and TRBJ1-3, is KAGVTQTPRYLIKTRGQQVTLSCSPISGHRSVSWYQQTPGQGLQFLFEYFSETQRNKGNFPGRFSGRQFSNSRSEMNVSTLELGDSALYLCASSLVGSGNTIYFGEGSWLTVV.

This clonotype was seen many times. This chain connects TRBV6-1 to TRBJ2-6; tentatively, D is TRBD1 (6 bases). Trimming cost V 1 base and J 7 bases, with 17 bases left between them. This CDR3 spans 17 amino acids. Germline values: CDR1 MNHNS, CDR2 SASEGT. Here the CDR3 reads CASSEGQEALGANVLTF. CDR3 nucleotide sequence: TGTGCCAGCAGTGAAGGACAGGAGGCCCTTGGAGCCAACGTCCTGACTTTC.

V usage is TRBV11-2 and J usage is TRBJ2-7; possible D gene TRBD1, 5 bases. Germline CDR1 is SGHAT and CDR2 is FQNNGV. There are 14 residues in the CDR3. V was trimmed by 10 bases and J by 13 bases, leaving 29 bases between them. The CDR3 reads CANRMAGPSYDQYF. CDR3 nucleotide sequence: TGTGCCAACAGGATGGCAGGACCCTCCTACGATCAATACTTC.

Concerning this clonotype: One end of the junction is discordant with germline, which a read error may explain. The chain uses TRBV10-3 and TRBJ2-7, with a possible D match to TRBD2 (6 bases). The CDR3 covers 13 residues. Germline V gene sequence: CDR1 ENHRY, CDR2 SYGVKD. CDR3: CATRREHGGEQYF. The CDR3 region has the DNA TGCGCCACCCGGAGGGAACATGGAGGGGAGCAGTACTTC.

Comment on this clonotype: A junction end diverges from the germline sequence, so it may reflect a read error. V usage is TRBV11-2 and J usage is TRBJ2-3, with unresolved D. From germline, CDR1 is SGHAT and CDR2 FQNNGV. The CDR3 length is 12 residues. The CDR3 coding sequence is TGTACCAGCAGCCCAAGATTAGATACGCAGTCTTTT. This gives the protein CTSSPRLDTQSF.

This sequence joins TRBV11-3 and TRBJ2-3; the match to TRBD1 covers 8 bases. V was clipped by 10 bases and J by 13 bases; unmatched bases: 16. The V gene's germline CDR1 is SGHNT and CDR2 YENEEA. CDR3 length equals 13 residues. CDR3 sequence: CANTSPGTGSKYF. In DNA form, the CDR3 reads TGTGCCAACACCTCACCGGGGACAGGAAGCAAGTATTTT.

Note on this clonotype: A much larger clone differs from this one at a single base, so this may be a read error. The chain carries TRBV30 and TRBJ1-2, with D unclear. Per the germline V gene, CDR1 is GTSNPN and CDR2 is SVGIG (reference sequence). This CDR3 comprises 12 residues. With 4 bases removed from V and 7 bases from J, the gap between germline ends came to 13 bases. CDR3 region: CAWIRMGGGYTF. The CDR3 DNA sequence: TGTGCCTGGATTAGAATGGGCGGTGGCTACACCTTC.

In the case of this clonotype: Given a much more abundant clone one base away, this may be a read error. The rearrangement uses TRBV6-5 and TRBJ1-1; no firm D call. Per the germline V gene, CDR1 is MNHEY and CDR2 is SVGAGI. This CDR3 is built from 16 residues. Trimming cost V 10 bases and J 0 bases, with 21 bases left between them. The DNA of the CDR3 is TGTGCCAACGTGGAAACCGGGCGCTCCATGAACACTGAAGCTTTCTTT. Translated, it gives CANVETGRSMNTEAFF.

With respect to this clonotype: A much larger clone differs from this one at a single base, so this may be a read error. The chain couples TRBV6-1 to TRBJ2-3, with 12 bases identical to TRBD2. Germline assignment: CDR1 MNHNS and CDR2 SASEGT. The CDR3 sequence is 15 residues long. The CDR3 here is CASSTTSGSADTHYF. CDR3 nucleotides: TGTGCCAGCAGTACGACTAGCGGGAGTGCAGATACGCACTATTTT.

This clonotype was detected ten times or more. The rearrangement links TRBV6-5 to TRBJ1-1; no definite D call. The germline CDR1 and CDR2 sequences are MNHEY and SVGAGI. Trimming took off 5 bases at V and 4 bases at J, with 17 bases between the two ends. The CDR3 loop spans 15 amino acids. The CDR3 DNA follows: TGTGCCAGCAGTCTTCGGGAGGGCCCGAGCACTGAAGCTTTCTTT. Translation: CASSLREGPSTEAFF.

To note about this clonotype: The CDR3 carries no conserved terminal phenylalanine or tryptophan, so it likely arises from a read error. The DNA is omitted, as the CDR3 cannot be located on it reliably, and the CDR3 follows TCRdb's listing. The rearrangement uses TRBV5-5 and TRBJ2-3; no DNA check was done on the table's D call, TRBD1. The CDR3 totals 15 residues, both ends included. CDR1 SGHKS and CDR2 YYEKEE come from the germline V gene (reference sequence). This CDR3 is CASSARGIGTDTRYL.

This clonotype appeared once. In this CDR3 the conserved last residue, phenylalanine or tryptophan, is missing, so a read error is likely. J is TRBJ2-4 and V is TRBV12-3 or TRBV12-4, with D uncertain. The length of the CDR3 is 14 residues. CDR3 loop: CVSSITIAKNIQYS. As DNA, the CDR3 is TGTGTCAGCTCTATTACAATAGCCAAAAACATTCAGTACTCC.

In regard to this clonotype: One end of the junction does not line up with germline, which may come from a read error. The CDR3 reads CARSLARLASQETRYF. In DNA form, the CDR3 reads TGTGCCCGCAGCCTCGCGCGACTAGCAAGTCAAGAGACCCGGTACTTC. The chain recombines TRBV11-2 with TRBJ2-5, with 7 bases aligning to TRBD2. Germline V lookup: CDR1 SGHAT, CDR2 FQNNGV. This CDR3 is 16 amino acids long.

This clonotype has only a few counts. Just one base apart from a much larger clone, this may be a read error. The V call is TRBV6-5, the J call TRBJ2-7; either TRBD1 or TRBD2 may fit D (6 bases each). This CDR3 region has 16 residues. The V gene's germline CDR1 is MNHEY and CDR2 SVGAGI. Trimming shortened V by 2 bases and J by 3 bases, and 17 bases separated the two germline ends. As DNA, the CDR3 is TGTGCCAGCAGTTACCGGGGGCATTCAGGAGTCTACGAGCAGTACTTC. Residues: CASSYRGHSGVYEQYF.

For this clonotype: Its ends do not fully match the called genes, so a read error is possible. This rearrangement joins TRBV28 to TRBJ1-5, with TRBD1 matching over 9 bases. CDR3 length: 15 amino acids. CDR1 MDHEN and CDR2 SYDVKM come from the germline V gene. The CDR3 nucleotides read TGTGCCGGCAGCCCGGGACAGGGAGGAGTTCAGCCCCAGCATTTT. It is translated as CAGSPGQGGVQPQHF. Based on the CDR3 plus reference TRBV28 and TRBJ1-5, the full variable domain is DVKVTQSSRYLVKRTGEKVFLECVQDMDHENMFWYRQDPGLGLRLIYFSYDVKMKEKGDIPEGYSVSREKKERFSLILESASTNQTSMYLCAGSPGQGGVQPQHFGDGTRLSIL.

This clonotype was seen repeatedly, ten times or more. The chain uses TRBV12-3 or TRBV12-4 and TRBJ2-5, with a possible D match to TRBD1 (5 bases). The CDR3 has 13 residues. V lost 11 bases and J 3 bases, leaving 16 bases between the germline ends. CDR3 DNA sequence: TGTGCCTCTACGTACAGGACCGAAGAGACCCAGTACTTC. Its protein product is CASTYRTEETQYF.